This is a list of T cell receptor beta chains from one sample in a study of PD-L1 blockade in urothelial cancer. Assay used: immunoSEQ multiplex PCR; TCRdb lists only in-frame clones, some missing. Here the sample spans around 93,000 clones, roughly 85% being singletons. The specimen was PBMCs, collected around atezolizumab (anti-PD-L1) treatment. These receptors were collected from a man between 65 and 85 years old with urothelial cancer. Both conserved end residues are part of each CDR3. The D gene is left open where the match is weak. Size is omitted from some rows. Given values are once, few, many or a class for expanded clones.

>once|TRBJ1-2|TRBD1|TRBV6-5
CATKEYRGKDGYTF
TGTGCCACCAAGGAGTACAGGGGGAAGGATGGCTACACCTTC
>NA|TRBJ1-1|TRBD1|TRBV4-1
CASSQGQGGDTEAFF
TGCGCCAGCAGCCAAGGACAGGGCGGGGACACTGAAGCTTTCTTT
>NA|TRBJ2-2|NA|TRBV11-3
CASSPLQRKDTGELFF
TGTGCCAGCAGCCCCCTCCAGCGGAAGGACACCGGGGAGCTGTTTTTT
>NA|TRBJ2-3|TRBD2|TRBV9
CASSAQRGGDTQYF
TGTGCCAGCAGCGCCCAGCGGGGGGGGGATACGCAGTATTTT
>NA|TRBJ1-1|NA|TRBV18
CASSVEKLNTEAFF
TGTGCCAGCTCCGTTGAAAAGCTGAACACTGAAGCTTTCTTT
>NA|TRBJ2-5|TRBD1|TRBV9
CASSLGTVQETQYF
TGTGCCAGCAGCCTAGGGACAGTGCAAGAGACCCAGTACTTC
>NA|TRBJ1-2|TRBD1|TRBV18
CASSLDRNYGYTF
TGTGCCAGCTCCCTGGACAGGAACTATGGCTACACCTTC
>NA|TRBJ2-2|TRBD2|TRBV7-2
CASSFATSGNTGELFF
TGTGCCAGCAGCTTTGCCACTAGCGGGAACACCGGGGAGCTGTTTTTT
>NA|TRBJ2-2|NA|TRBV2
CASSRDTDGELFF
TGTGCCAGCAGTAGGGACACCGACGGGGAGCTGTTTTTT
>NA|TRBJ2-1|TRBD2|TRBV19
CASSPGTSGGYNEQFF
TGTGCCAGTAGTCCCGGGACTAGCGGGGGCTACAATGAGCAGTTCTTC
>NA|TRBJ2-3|NA|TRBV11-2
CASSLSRPSTDTQYF
TGTGCCAGCAGCCTTAGCCGACCTAGCACAGATACGCAGTATTTT
>NA|TRBJ2-5|NA|TRBV5-1
CASSLFGGGEETQYF
TGCGCCAGCAGCTTGTTCGGCGGAGGCGAAGAGACCCAGTACTTC
>few|TRBJ1-2|NA|TRBV7-6
CASSSGGASYGYTF
TGTGCCAGCAGCTCAGGAGGGGCATCCTATGGCTACACCTTC
>once|TRBJ2-3|TRBD1|TRBV5-4
CASSSGQADTQYF
TGTGCCAGCAGCAGCGGACAGGCAGATACGCAGTATTTT
>NA|TRBJ2-5|NA|TRBV7-2
CASSINFQETQYF
TGTGCCAGCAGCATCAACTTCCAAGAGACCCAGTACTTC
>few|TRBJ1-1|NA|TRBV7-2
CASSSYRPKGGTEAFF
TGTGCCAGCAGCTCCTACAGGCCGAAAGGGGGCACTGAAGCTTTCTTT
>NA|TRBJ1-4|TRBD1|TRBV10-2
CASSAVRDSGKATNEKLFF
TGCGCCAGCAGTGCGGTACGGGACAGTGGGAAAGCAACTAATGAAAAACTGTTTTTT
>few|TRBJ1-6|NA|TRBV2
CASSGTASRNSPLHF
TGTGCCAGCAGTGGAACCGCCTCTCGGAATTCACCCCTCCACTTT
>once|TRBJ1-2|TRBD1|TRBV11-2
CASSTSGTGNYGYTF
TGTGCCAGCAGCACCTCCGGGACAGGGAACTATGGCTACACCTTC
>NA|TRBJ2-7|TRBD1|TRBV7-9
CASSFGTGEFYEQYF
TGTGCCAGCAGCTTCGGGACAGGGGAGTTCTACGAGCAGTACTTC
>once|TRBJ2-2|NA|TRBV4-3
CASNKEQGGTGELFF
TGCGCCAGCAATAAGGAACAGGGAGGGACCGGGGAGCTGTTTTTT
>NA|TRBJ2-3|TRBD1|TRBV30
CAWSRGQGLAGTQYF
TGTGCCTGGAGTAGGGGACAGGGGCTAGCGGGTACGCAGTATTTT
>NA|TRBJ2-1|TRBD2|TRBV25-1
CASSAAGVYNEQFF
TGTGCCAGCAGTGCAGCGGGAGTCTACAATGAGCAGTTCTTC
>NA|TRBJ2-1|TRBD2|TRBV7-3
CASSLSTSASHEQFF
TGTGCCAGCAGTCTTTCCACTAGCGCCAGCCATGAGCAGTTCTTC
>NA|TRBJ2-5|NA|TRBV10-2
CASRSGVEKETQYF
TGCGCCAGCAGGTCAGGGGTTGAAAAAGAGACCCAGTACTTC
>NA|TRBJ1-1|NA|TRBV29-1
CSVGGVNTEAFF
TGCAGCGTTGGGGGGGTGAACACTGAAGCTTTCTTT
>NA|TRBJ2-7|NA|TRBV25-1
CASSDLDRAYEQYF
TGTGCCAGCAGTGATCTGGACAGAGCCTACGAGCAGTACTTC
>NA|TRBJ2-1|NA|TRBV5-4
CASSLAGNYNEQFF
TGTGCCAGCAGCTTGGCAGGAAACTACAATGAGCAGTTCTTC
>few|TRBJ1-6|TRBD1|TRBV4-1
CASSHLDRENSPLHF
TGCGCCAGCAGCCACTTGGACAGGGAAAATTCACCCCTCCACTTT
>NA|TRBJ2-5|NA|TRBV29-1
CSVEEGVGTQYF
TGCAGCGTTGAGGAAGGGGTTGGGACCCAGTACTTC
>NA|TRBJ2-7|NA|TRBV21-1
CASTPKAYEQYF
TGTGCCAGCACCCCGAAAGCATACGAGCAGTACTTC
>NA|TRBJ1-4|NA|TRBV7-2
CASSTDSNEKLFF
TGTGCCAGCAGCACAGACAGTAATGAAAAACTGTTTTTT
>NA|TRBJ2-7|NA|TRBV7-2
CASSPGQSAYEQYF
TGTGCCAGCAGCCCTGGACAGTCTGCCTACGAGCAGTACTTC
>NA|TRBJ2-6|TRBD1|TRBV11-3
CASSEGTGVSGANVLTF
TGTGCCAGCAGTGAAGGGACAGGGGTCTCTGGGGCCAACGTCCTGACTTTC
>NA|TRBJ1-5|TRBD1|TRBV2
CASHRDREGQPQHF
TGTGCCAGCCACCGGGACAGGGAAGGGCAGCCCCAGCATTTT
>NA|TRBJ2-6|NA|TRBV5-1
CASSLKPIGANVLTF
TGCGCCAGCAGCTTGAAGCCCATCGGGGCCAACGTCCTGACTTTC
>NA|TRBJ1-2|TRBD1|TRBV27
CASTGTGTFGYTF
TGTGCCAGCACCGGGACAGGGACCTTCGGCTACACCTTC
>once|TRBJ1-5|NA|TRBV6-5
CASAHRGNQPQHF
TGTGCCAGCGCTCACAGGGGCAATCAGCCCCAGCATTTT
>NA|TRBJ2-3|NA|TRBV28
CASSSHSRPPSTDTQYF
TGTGCCAGCAGTTCCCACAGTCGACCCCCTAGCACAGATACGCAGTATTTT
>NA|TRBJ1-5|NA|TRBV6-1
CASTGRAGGSQPQHF
TGTGCCAGCACCGGGAGGGCTGGTGGGAGTCAGCCCCAGCATTTT
>NA|TRBJ2-7|NA|TRBV6-1
CASSGGTGTYEQYF
TGTGCCAGCAGTGGCGGGACTGGTACCTACGAGCAGTACTTC
>NA|TRBJ1-4|NA|TRBV19
CASSVNGGEKLFF
TGTGCCAGTAGTGTAAACGGCGGGGAAAAACTGTTTTTT
>NA|TRBJ1-1|NA|TRBV15
CATSPGSDSATEAFF
TGTGCCACCAGCCCCGGATCGGACTCAGCCACTGAAGCTTTCTTT
>few|TRBJ2-7|TRBD2|TRBV7-2
CASSLGLAGGYEQYF
TGTGCCAGCAGCTTGGGACTAGCGGGAGGCTACGAGCAGTACTTC
>NA|TRBJ2-2|TRBD2|TRBV7-9
CASSPGRMKRELFF
TGTGCCAGCAGCCCCGGGAGGATGAAGCGGGAGCTGTTTTTT
>NA|TRBJ1-2|TRBD1|TRBV5-5
CASSQKDRGLLRSGYTF
TGTGCCAGCAGCCAAAAGGACAGGGGGCTTCTACGTTCGGGCTACACCTTC
>NA|TRBJ1-5|TRBD1|TRBV6-1
CASSTGQASNQPQHF
TGTGCCAGCAGTACCGGACAGGCTAGCAATCAGCCCCAGCATTTT
>once|TRBJ2-3|NA|TRBV6-5
CASSPDSRTDTQYF
TGTGCCAGCAGCCCGGACAGCCGCACAGATACGCAGTATTTT
>NA|TRBJ1-6|NA|TRBV18
CASSRVGANNSPLHF
TGTGCCAGCTCACGGGTAGGGGCGAACAATTCACCCCTCCACTTT
>NA|TRBJ2-3|NA|TRBV20-1
CSAKAADTQYF
TGCAGTGCTAAGGCGGCAGATACGCAGTATTTT
>NA|TRBJ2-1|NA|TRBV5-6
CASSLAGVDEQFF
TGTGCCAGCAGCTTGGCAGGTGTCGATGAGCAGTTCTTC
>NA|TRBJ1-3|TRBD1|TRBV5-8
CASSLRTGVGGNTIYF
TGTGCCAGCAGCTTAAGGACAGGCGTCGGTGGAAACACCATATATTTT
>NA|TRBJ2-7|NA|TRBV21-1
CASSKVEQTYEQYF
TGTGCCAGCAGCAAAGTTGAGCAAACCTACGAGCAGTACTTC